One and the same sample provided the 2 T cell receptor beta chains below, sequenced in a study of T-cell memory formation after mild COVID-19. Using its own MiXCR run on the 5' RACE reads, TCRdb lists one record per CDR3 protein. The repertoire holds a few hundred thousand distinct CDR3 sequences, with 20% to 25% as singletons. The specimen sequenced was PBMCs or a T cell subset sorted from them (not recorded which). The receptor set was obtained from an adult woman who had mild COVID-19 (a few samples of this study predate the infection). Cell type and time point are not known.

The gene calls are TRBV6-5 and TRBJ2-2; D may be TRBD2 (6 bases). The CDR3 has 16 residues. Germline CDR1 reads MNHEY; CDR2 reads SVGAGI. V gave up 4 bases and J gave up 0 bases, with 12 bases separating them. The CDR3 nucleotides are TGTGCCAGCAGTTCCATCGCGGGGCCGAACACCGGGGAGCTGTTTTTT. Protein: CASSSIAGPNTGELFF.

This clonotype was counted only a few times. The chain uses TRBV20-1 and TRBJ2-3; 9 bases agree with TRBD1. Trimming removed 3 bases from V and 6 bases from J; junction bases left unmatched: 7. This CDR3 region has 14 residues. Germline CDR1 and CDR2: DFQATT and SNEGSKA (reference sequence). The CDR3 DNA sequence: TGCAGTGCTAGCCACAGGGGGCCCCCCGATACGCAGTATTTT. Its protein product is CSASHRGPPDTQYF.